Listed below are T cell receptor beta chains from one sample, sequenced in a study of T cell responses to AZD1222 COVID-19 vaccine. Assay used: immunoSEQ multiplex PCR; TCRdb lists only in-frame clones, some missing. The top ten hold approximately 0.98% of the sample, which has about 120,000 clones, approximately 91% seen once. The sequenced sample was peripheral blood, obtained 28 days after the second AZD1222 dose. These TCRs come from an adult who received the AZD1222 COVID-19 vaccine. Each CDR3 is given with its conserved first and last residue. The D gene is left open where the match is weak. Size values are once, few and many counts, or a class for expanded clones, and some rows have none.

J gene | V gene | D gene | clone size | CDR3 DNA | CDR3 protein
TRBJ2-1 | TRBV30 | - | - | TGTGCCTGGAGTGTATGGAGGGCCCCGACAGGGGAGCAGTTCTTC | CAWSVWRAPTGEQFF
TRBJ2-6 | TRBV10-3 | - | - | TGTGCCATCAGTACCACCTCTGGGGCCAACGTCCTGACTTTC | CAISTTSGANVLTF
TRBJ2-7 | TRBV19 | - | - | TGTGCCAGTAGTATAGGGAGGACAGTTCTCTCCTACGAGCAGTACTTC | CASSIGRTVLSYEQYF
TRBJ2-7 | TRBV4-1 | TRBD2 | many | TGCGCCAGCAGCCAGAAATCCGGGACTAGCTACTACGAGCAGTACTTC | CASSQKSGTSYYEQYF
TRBJ2-1 | TRBV7-3 | - | - | TGTGCCAGCAGCTCTCAGGGGACTGAGCAGTTCTTC | CASSSQGTEQFF
TRBJ2-3 | TRBV5-1 | - | - | TGCGCCAGCAGCTCGGACCCGTTCCCCACAGATACGCAGTATTTT | CASSSDPFPTDTQYF
TRBJ1-4 | TRBV11-2 | - | - | TGTGCCAGCAGCTTAGCCTTAAATGAAAAACTGTTTTTT | CASSLALNEKLFF
TRBJ1-2 | TRBV6-5 | TRBD1 | few | TGTGCCAGCAGACAAACACAGGGGGGCTACACCTTC | CASRQTQGGYTF
TRBJ1-3 | TRBV5-6 | - | - | TGTGCCAGCAGCTTGGACAGGGCGTCGGGAAACACCATATATTTT | CASSLDRASGNTIYF
TRBJ1-1 | TRBV5-4 | - | - | TGTGCCAGCACCCTCGAGATGAACACTGAAGCTTTCTTT | CASTLEMNTEAFF
TRBJ1-1 | TRBV29-1 | TRBD1 | - | TGCAGCGTTGGGAAGAGACAGGGGTTAACTGAAGCTTTCTTT | CSVGKRQGLTEAFF
TRBJ2-1 | TRBV5-5 | - | - | TGTGCCAGCAGCTTGTATGTCGGGGACGAGCAGTTCTTC | CASSLYVGDEQFF
TRBJ1-2 | TRBV6-1 | TRBD1 | - | TGTGCCAGCAGTGAAGCGTGGCAGGGGGACTATGGCTACACCTTC | CASSEAWQGDYGYTF
TRBJ1-5 | TRBV30 | - | - | TGTGCCTGGAGTGTACGTGGCAATCAGCCCCAGCATTTT | CAWSVRGNQPQHF
TRBJ2-1 | TRBV2 | - | - | TGTGCCAGCGCAGCGTACAATGAGCAGTTCTTC | CASAAYNEQFF
TRBJ1-2 | TRBV4-1 | - | - | TGCGCCAGCAGCCAAGAGGGCAGGGCCAGGTTGGGCTACACCTTC | CASSQEGRARLGYTF
TRBJ2-1 | TRBV27 | - | - | TGTGCCAGCAGTTATGGGGTCAATGAGCAGTTCTTC | CASSYGVNEQFF
TRBJ1-6 | TRBV4-2 | - | - | TGTGCCAGCAGCCAGAGTCTCGGAGGGAGGGACGATTCACCCCTCCACTTT | CASSQSLGGRDDSPLHF
TRBJ2-1 | TRBV29-1 | - | - | TGCAGCGAAGTAGCGGACAATGAGCAGTTCTTC | CSEVADNEQFF
TRBJ1-3 | TRBV9 | TRBD1 | - | TGTGCCAGCAGCGGACAGGGCACAGTCTCTGGAAACACCATATATTTT | CASSGQGTVSGNTIYF
TRBJ2-2 | TRBV15 | TRBD2 | - | TGTGCCACCAGCCGGACTAGCGCCGGGGAGCTGTTTTTT | CATSRTSAGELFF
TRBJ1-2 | TRBV29-1 | TRBD1 | - | TGCAGCGTAGGTGGGACAGGGGGCAACTATGGCTACACCTTC | CSVGGTGGNYGYTF
TRBJ2-7 | TRBV29-1 | TRBD1 | - | TGCAGCGTTGGGTTAGGGGGCGGCTACGAGCAGTACTTC | CSVGLGGGYEQYF
TRBJ1-1 | TRBV5-5 | - | - | TGTGCCAGCAGCTTGACAGTTGGGATAATAGGAGCTTTCTTT | CASSLTVGIIGAFF
TRBJ2-1 | TRBV3-1/TRBV3-2 | TRBD2 | - | TGTGCCAGCAGCCCCGGGACTAGCGGGAACCTCGGGCGTGAGCAGTTCTTC | CASSPGTSGNLGREQFF
TRBJ1-2 | TRBV18 | - | - | TGTGCCAGCTCTTTGCGAGCTAACTATGGCTACACCTTC | CASSLRANYGYTF
TRBJ2-3 | TRBV5-6 | - | - | TGTGCCAGCAGCTTGGTTTCGGGATTGAATACGCAGTATTTT | CASSLVSGLNTQYF
TRBJ2-7 | TRBV11-1 | - | - | TGTGCCAGCAGCTCCGGACGGGTCTCCTACGAGCAGTACTTC | CASSSGRVSYEQYF
TRBJ1-5 | TRBV30 | - | - | TGTGCCTGGAGTATTTTGGGGGATCAGCCCCAGCATTTT | CAWSILGDQPQHF
TRBJ2-3 | TRBV24-1 | - | - | TGTGCCACCAGTTCGTTCACGGATCCCACAGATACGCAGTATTTT | CATSSFTDPTDTQYF
TRBJ1-2 | TRBV29-1 | TRBD1 | - | TGCAGCGTAGAAAGGAACAGGGGGCTGGGGTATGGCTACACCTTC | CSVERNRGLGYGYTF
TRBJ2-7 | TRBV10-3 | - | once | TGTGCCATCAGCGGGGACGGGTTGGGAGTCTACGAGCAGTACTTC | CAISGDGLGVYEQYF
TRBJ2-2 | TRBV10-3 | - | - | TGTGCCATCAGTGGGGGCCCTCATCGGACCGGGGAGCTGTTTTTT | CAISGGPHRTGELFF